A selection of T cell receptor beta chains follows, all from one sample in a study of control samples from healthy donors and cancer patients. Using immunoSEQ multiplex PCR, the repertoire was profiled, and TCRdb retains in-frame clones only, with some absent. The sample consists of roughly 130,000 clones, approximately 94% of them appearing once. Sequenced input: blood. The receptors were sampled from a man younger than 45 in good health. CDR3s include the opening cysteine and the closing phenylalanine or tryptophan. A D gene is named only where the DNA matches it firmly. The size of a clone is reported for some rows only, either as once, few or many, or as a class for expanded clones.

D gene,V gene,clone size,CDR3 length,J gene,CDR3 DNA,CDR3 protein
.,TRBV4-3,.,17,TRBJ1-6,TGCGCCAGCAGCCAAGCCGACAGGTTCCCCTATAATTCACCCCTCCACTTT,CASSQADRFPYNSPLHF
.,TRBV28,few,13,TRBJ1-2,TGTGCCAGCAGTCCACATGGCCAAGATGGCTACACCTTC,CASSPHGQDGYTF
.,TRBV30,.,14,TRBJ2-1,TGTGCCTGGAGTGCTAGTAGCTCCTACAATGAGCAGTTCTTC,CAWSASSSYNEQFF
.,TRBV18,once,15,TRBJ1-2,TGTGCCAGCTCACTCACTTCTACAGGATCCTATGGCTACACCTTC,CASSLTSTGSYGYTF
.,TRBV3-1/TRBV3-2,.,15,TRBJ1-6,TGTGCCAGCAGCCAAGCTGGGCGCGGGAATTCACCCCTCCACTTT,CASSQAGRGNSPLHF
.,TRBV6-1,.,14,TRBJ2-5,TGTGCCAGCAGTGACCAGGTTCTTCAAGAGACCCAGTACTTC,CASSDQVLQETQYF
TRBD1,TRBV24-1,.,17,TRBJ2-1,TGTGCCACCAGTGAAATGATGGGACAGGGGAAGGTGAATGAGCAGTTCTTC,CATSEMMGQGKVNEQFF
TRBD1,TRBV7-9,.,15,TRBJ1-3,TGTGCCAGCAGACCGGGACAGGACTCTGGAAACACCATATATTTT,CASRPGQDSGNTIYF
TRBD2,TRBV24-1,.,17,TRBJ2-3,TGTGCCACCAGTGACACACAGCGGGGGGGCAGCACAGATACGCAGTATTTT,CATSDTQRGGSTDTQYF
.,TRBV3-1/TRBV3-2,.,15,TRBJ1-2,TGTGCCAGCAGCCAAGGGGTCACAGGGATCTATGGCTACACCTTC,CASSQGVTGIYGYTF
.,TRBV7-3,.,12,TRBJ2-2,TGTGCCAGCAGCTTAATCCCCGGGGAGCTGTTTTTT,CASSLIPGELFF
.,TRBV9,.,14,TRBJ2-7,TGTGCCAGCAGCTACCGTCAGAGGCTCTACGAGCAGTACTTC,CASSYRQRLYEQYF
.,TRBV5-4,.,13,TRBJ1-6,TGTGCCAGCAGCTTGGCCGGGAATTCACCCCTCCACTTT,CASSLAGNSPLHF
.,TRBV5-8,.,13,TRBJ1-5,TGTGCCAGCAGGTCGACAAGCAATCAGCCCCAGCATTTT,CASRSTSNQPQHF
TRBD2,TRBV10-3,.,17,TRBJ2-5,TGTGCCATCAGTGAAGGGGGAACTAGCGGTCTGGTCGGGACCCAGTACTTC,CAISEGGTSGLVGTQYF
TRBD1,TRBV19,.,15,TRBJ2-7,TGTGCCAGTAGTATGGCGCCAGGGGGCAACTACGAGCAGTACTTC,CASSMAPGGNYEQYF
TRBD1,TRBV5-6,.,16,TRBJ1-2,TGTGCCAGCAGCTTGAACAGGGGGCGTACTAACTATGGCTACACCTTC,CASSLNRGRTNYGYTF
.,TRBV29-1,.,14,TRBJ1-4,TGCAGCGTTGAGGGGTCCCGATCCGATGAAAAACTGTTTTTT,CSVEGSRSDEKLFF
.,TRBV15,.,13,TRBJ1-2,TGTGCCACCAGCAGAGGGACCAGGGGTGGCTACACCTTC,CATSRGTRGGYTF
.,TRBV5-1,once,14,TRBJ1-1,TGCGCCAGCAGCTTGGAGGCCCCGGTGACTGAAGCTTTCTTT,CASSLEAPVTEAFF
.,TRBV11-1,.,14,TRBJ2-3,TGTGCCAGCAGCTTAGCGAAGTTCACAGATACGCAGTATTTT,CASSLAKFTDTQYF
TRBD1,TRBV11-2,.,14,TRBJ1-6,TGTGCCAGCAGACGGACAGGGGATAATTCACCCCTCCACTTT,CASRRTGDNSPLHF
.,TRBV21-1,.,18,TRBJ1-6,TGTGCCAGCAGCATCAGGAGGAGGGATGGCCCTATAGGTTCACCCCTCCACTTT,CASSIRRRDGPIGSPLHF
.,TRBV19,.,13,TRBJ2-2,TGTGCCAGTAGTATCGGAGGGCCCGGGGAGCTGTTTTTT,CASSIGGPGELFF
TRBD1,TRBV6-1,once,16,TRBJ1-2,TGTGCCAGCAGTGAATCGTCAGGGGGACCCCGCTATGGCTACACCTTC,CASSESSGGPRYGYTF
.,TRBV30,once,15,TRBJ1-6,TGTGCCTGGAGTAAGGGGCCGCTGGCTAGGTCACCCCTCCACTTT,CAWSKGPLARSPLHF
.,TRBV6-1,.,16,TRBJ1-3,TGTGCCAGCAGTGGAACAGACGAGAGCTCTGGAAACACCATATATTTT,CASSGTDESSGNTIYF
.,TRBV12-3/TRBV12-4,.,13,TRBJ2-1,TGTGCCAGCAGTGCCACAAGGGAAGGCGAGCAGTTCTTC,CASSATREGEQFF
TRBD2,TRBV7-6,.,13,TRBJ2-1,TGTGCCAGCCGCGGGGGGGCGGGAAATGAGCAGTTCTTC,CASRGGAGNEQFF
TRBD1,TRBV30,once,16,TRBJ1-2,TGTGCCTGGAGTGCCCTTGACAGGGCGAGGGATCAGGGCTACACCTTC,CAWSALDRARDQGYTF
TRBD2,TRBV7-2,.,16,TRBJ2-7,TGTGCCAGCAGCCCGGGACTAGCGGCGTACTCCTACGAGCAGTACTTC,CASSPGLAAYSYEQYF
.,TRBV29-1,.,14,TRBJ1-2,TGCAGCGTTGAAACACCGGACAGTTTCTATGGCTACACCTTC,CSVETPDSFYGYTF
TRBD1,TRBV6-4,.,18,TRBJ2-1,TGTGCCAGCAAATTTGGGACAGGGGCTTGCCCAACCTACAATGAGCAGTTCTTC,CASKFGTGACPTYNEQFF
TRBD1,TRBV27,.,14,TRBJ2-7,TGTGCCAGCAGTACGAGACAGGGGGCTCGCGAGCAGTACTTC,CASSTRQGAREQYF
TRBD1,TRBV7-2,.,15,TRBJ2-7,TGTGCCAGCAGCTCCCCCGGGACAGCTACCTACGAGCAGTACTTC,CASSSPGTATYEQYF
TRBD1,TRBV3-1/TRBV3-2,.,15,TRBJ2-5,TGTGCCAGCAGCCAAGCCGGGACAGGAGGGGAGACCCAGTACTTC,CASSQAGTGGETQYF
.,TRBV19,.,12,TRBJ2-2,TGTGCCAGTAGAAGGGGGACCGGGGAGCTGTTTTTT,CASRRGTGELFF
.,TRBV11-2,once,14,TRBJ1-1,TGTGCCAGCAGCTTAGAGGGTGTGGGCACTGAAGCTTTCTTT,CASSLEGVGTEAFF
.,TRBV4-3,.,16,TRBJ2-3,TGCGCCAGCAGCCAAGGGGTGGGTGGTCCACAGGGTACGCAGTATTTT,CASSQGVGGPQGTQYF
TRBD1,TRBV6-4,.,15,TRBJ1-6,TGTGCCAGCAGTGACCGCGGGACAGGGGATTCACCCCTCCACTTT,CASSDRGTGDSPLHF
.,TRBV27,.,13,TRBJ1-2,TGTGCCAGCAGTTTACGGGGGTTCTATGGCTACACCTTC,CASSLRGFYGYTF
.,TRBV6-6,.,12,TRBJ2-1,TGTGCCAGCAGCCCCCTCGGGGGTGAGCAGTTCTTC,CASSPLGGEQFF
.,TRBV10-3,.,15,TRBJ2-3,TGTGCCATCAGTGAGTCGTTCGGGGGCCAATTATCGCAGTATTTT,CAISESFGGQLSQYF
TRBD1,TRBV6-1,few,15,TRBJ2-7,TGTGCCAGCAGTGAGGGACAGGGGGCTATGTACGAGCAGTACTTC,CASSEGQGAMYEQYF
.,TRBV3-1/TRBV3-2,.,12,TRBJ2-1,TGTGCCAGCAGCCAAGCTCGGTATGAGCAGTTCTTC,CASSQARYEQFF
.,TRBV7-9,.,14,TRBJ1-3,TGTGCCAGCAGCTGGACGGTTTCTGGAAACACCATATATTTT,CASSWTVSGNTIYF
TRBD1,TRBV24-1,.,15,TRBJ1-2,TGTGCCACCAGTGAGCACAGGGGGCACGACTATGGCTACACCTTC,CATSEHRGHDYGYTF
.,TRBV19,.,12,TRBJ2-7,TGTGCCAGTAGTATGACCGGGTACGAGCAGTACTTC,CASSMTGYEQYF
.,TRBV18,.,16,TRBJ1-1,TGTGCCAGCTCACCACTGAGGGCAGAGGTGGGCACTGAAGCTTTCTTT,CASSPLRAEVGTEAFF
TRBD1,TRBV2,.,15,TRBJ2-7,TGTGCCAGCAGTGAGATAACAGGGGGCTCCTACGAGCAGTACTTC,CASSEITGGSYEQYF
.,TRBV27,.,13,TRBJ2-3,TGTGCCAGCAGCCCGGGATCCACAGATACGCAGTATTTT,CASSPGSTDTQYF
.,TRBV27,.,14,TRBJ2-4,TGTGCCAGCAGTTTACGGGACGGAGCAAACATTCAGTACTTC,CASSLRDGANIQYF
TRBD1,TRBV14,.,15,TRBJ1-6,TGTGCCAGCAGGCCTTCCGGACAGGGGGCTTCACCCCTCCACTTT,CASRPSGQGASPLHF